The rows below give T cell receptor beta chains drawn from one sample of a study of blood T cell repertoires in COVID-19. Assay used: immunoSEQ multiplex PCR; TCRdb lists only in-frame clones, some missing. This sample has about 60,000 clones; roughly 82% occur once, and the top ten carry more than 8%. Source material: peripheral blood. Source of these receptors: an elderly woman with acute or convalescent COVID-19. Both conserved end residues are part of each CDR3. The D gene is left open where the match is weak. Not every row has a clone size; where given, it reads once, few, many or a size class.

CDR3 protein: CASSDRYSNQPQHF; CDR3 DNA: TGTGCCAGCAGTGACAGGTATAGCAATCAGCCCCAGCATTTT; J gene: TRBJ1-5; D gene: NA; CDR3 length: 14; V gene: TRBV6-2/TRBV6-3; clone size: NA
CDR3 protein: CASSSLGRGLEAFF; CDR3 DNA: TGTGCCAGCAGTTCCCTTGGTAGGGGGCTTGAAGCTTTCTTT; J gene: TRBJ1-1; D gene: TRBD1; CDR3 length: 14; V gene: TRBV28; clone size: few
CDR3 protein: CASEGGHYGYTF; CDR3 DNA: TGTGCCAGTGAAGGGGGCCACTATGGCTACACCTTC; J gene: TRBJ1-2; D gene: TRBD1; CDR3 length: 12; V gene: TRBV28; clone size: few
CDR3 protein: CASSRDRGTTNEKLFF; CDR3 DNA: TGTGCCAGCTCAAGGGACAGGGGGACAACTAATGAAAAACTGTTTTTT; J gene: TRBJ1-4; D gene: TRBD1; CDR3 length: 16; V gene: TRBV18; clone size: NA
CDR3 protein: CASSQRGNQPQHF; CDR3 DNA: TGTGCCAGCAGCCAAAGAGGGAATCAGCCCCAGCATTTT; J gene: TRBJ1-5; D gene: NA; CDR3 length: 13; V gene: TRBV27; clone size: NA
CDR3 protein: CASRSVGQGGDGYTF; CDR3 DNA: TGTGCCAGCAGATCCGTCGGACAGGGGGGGGATGGCTACACCTTC; J gene: TRBJ1-2; D gene: TRBD1; CDR3 length: 15; V gene: TRBV6-5; clone size: NA
CDR3 protein: CAISETGFTPQHF; CDR3 DNA: TGTGCCATCAGTGAGACAGGGTTTACGCCCCAGCATTTT; J gene: TRBJ1-5; D gene: NA; CDR3 length: 13; V gene: TRBV10-3; clone size: NA
CDR3 protein: CAAGESLDTQYF; CDR3 DNA: TGTGCTGCCGGGGAATCGCTCGATACGCAGTATTTT; J gene: TRBJ2-3; D gene: NA; CDR3 length: 12; V gene: TRBV30; clone size: NA
CDR3 protein: CASRGDTRYTEAFF; CDR3 DNA: TGTGCCAGCAGGGGGGACACCAGGTACACTGAAGCTTTCTTT; J gene: TRBJ1-1; D gene: NA; CDR3 length: 14; V gene: TRBV2; clone size: NA
CDR3 protein: CASSKRYRESNYGYTF; CDR3 DNA: TGTGCCAGCAGCAAAAGATACAGAGAATCCAACTATGGCTACACCTTC; J gene: TRBJ1-2; D gene: NA; CDR3 length: 16; V gene: TRBV21-1; clone size: NA
CDR3 protein: CASSGTRIQGLEQYF; CDR3 DNA: TGCGCCAGCAGTGGGACTAGGATACAGGGTCTGGAGCAGTACTTC; J gene: TRBJ2-7; D gene: NA; CDR3 length: 15; V gene: TRBV10-2; clone size: NA
CDR3 protein: CATSRELRGPGELFF; CDR3 DNA: TGTGCCACCAGCAGAGAGTTAAGGGGCCCCGGGGAGCTGTTTTTT; J gene: TRBJ2-2; D gene: NA; CDR3 length: 15; V gene: TRBV15; clone size: NA
CDR3 protein: CASIQGSQANYGYTF; CDR3 DNA: TGTGCCAGCATCCAGGGGAGTCAGGCGAACTATGGCTACACCTTC; J gene: TRBJ1-2; D gene: NA; CDR3 length: 15; V gene: TRBV6-5; clone size: NA
CDR3 protein: CASSTVDRGRWDTQYF; CDR3 DNA: TGTGCCAGCAGCACCGTGGACAGGGGGCGATGGGATACGCAGTATTTT; J gene: TRBJ2-3; D gene: NA; CDR3 length: 16; V gene: TRBV21-1; clone size: once
CDR3 protein: CASSSAGELGNEQFF; CDR3 DNA: TGTGCCAGCAGCTCAGCGGGGGAGCTAGGTAATGAGCAGTTCTTC; J gene: TRBJ2-1; D gene: TRBD2; CDR3 length: 15; V gene: TRBV3-1/TRBV3-2; clone size: NA
CDR3 protein: CASSWGLAGMETQYF; CDR3 DNA: TGTGCCAGCAGCTGGGGACTAGCGGGAATGGAGACCCAGTACTTC; J gene: TRBJ2-5; D gene: TRBD2; CDR3 length: 15; V gene: TRBV11-2; clone size: NA
CDR3 protein: CASSSTATGISGNTIYF; CDR3 DNA: TGTGCCAGCAGCTCAACGGCTACAGGGATCTCTGGAAACACCATATATTTT; J gene: TRBJ1-3; D gene: NA; CDR3 length: 17; V gene: TRBV5-8; clone size: NA
CDR3 protein: CASSEFRRGAKNIQYF; CDR3 DNA: TGTGCCAGCAGTGAATTCAGGCGGGGCGCCAAAAACATTCAGTACTTC; J gene: TRBJ2-4; D gene: NA; CDR3 length: 16; V gene: TRBV2; clone size: NA
CDR3 protein: CASRTGGFRQPQHF; CDR3 DNA: TGTGCCAGCCGGACAGGGGGGTTCAGGCAGCCCCAGCATTTT; J gene: TRBJ1-5; D gene: TRBD1; CDR3 length: 14; V gene: TRBV19; clone size: NA
CDR3 protein: CASTKPGLVRDNEQFF; CDR3 DNA: TGTGCCAGCACCAAGCCGGGACTAGTACGAGACAATGAGCAGTTCTTC; J gene: TRBJ2-1; D gene: TRBD2; CDR3 length: 16; V gene: TRBV7-8; clone size: NA
CDR3 protein: CASSLGPGLYTGELFF; CDR3 DNA: TGTGCCAGCAGCTTAGGTCCGGGACTCTACACCGGGGAGCTGTTTTTT; J gene: TRBJ2-2; D gene: NA; CDR3 length: 16; V gene: TRBV7-3; clone size: NA
CDR3 protein: CASSRQGVTEAFF; CDR3 DNA: TGTGCCAGCAGTAGACAGGGGGTCACTGAAGCTTTCTTT; J gene: TRBJ1-1; D gene: TRBD1; CDR3 length: 13; V gene: TRBV2; clone size: NA
CDR3 protein: CASSYSTRKEQFF; CDR3 DNA: TGTGCCAGCAGTTACTCGACCAGGAAGGAGCAGTTCTTC; J gene: TRBJ2-1; D gene: NA; CDR3 length: 13; V gene: TRBV6-2/TRBV6-3; clone size: NA
CDR3 protein: CASSLETGRSEKLFF; CDR3 DNA: TGTGCCAGCAGCTTAGAGACAGGGCGATCTGAAAAACTGTTTTTT; J gene: TRBJ1-4; D gene: TRBD1; CDR3 length: 15; V gene: TRBV6-5; clone size: NA
CDR3 protein: CASSPTHAGTEAFF; CDR3 DNA: TGTGCCAGCAGCCCGACCCACGCCGGGACTGAAGCTTTCTTT; J gene: TRBJ1-1; D gene: NA; CDR3 length: 14; V gene: TRBV6-5; clone size: NA
CDR3 protein: CASSQQYEQYF; CDR3 DNA: TGTGCCAGCAGCCAACAGTACGAGCAGTACTTC; J gene: TRBJ2-7; D gene: NA; CDR3 length: 11; V gene: TRBV3-1/TRBV3-2; clone size: NA
CDR3 protein: CASSENSGSYEQYF; CDR3 DNA: TGCGCCAGCAGCGAAAACAGTGGCTCCTACGAGCAGTACTTC; J gene: TRBJ2-7; D gene: NA; CDR3 length: 14; V gene: TRBV5-1; clone size: NA
CDR3 protein: CASSSRTENSPLHF; CDR3 DNA: TGTGCCAGCAGCTCTAGGACAGAGAATTCACCCCTCCACTTT; J gene: TRBJ1-6; D gene: NA; CDR3 length: 14; V gene: TRBV7-9; clone size: NA
CDR3 protein: CASSPLAGSMNTEAFF; CDR3 DNA: TGTGCCAGCAGCCCGTTGGCAGGCAGCATGAACACTGAAGCTTTCTTT; J gene: TRBJ1-1; D gene: NA; CDR3 length: 16; V gene: TRBV7-9; clone size: NA
CDR3 protein: CSTTVGPPMNTEAFF; CDR3 DNA: TGCAGCACCACCGTGGGGCCCCCTATGAACACTGAAGCTTTCTTT; J gene: TRBJ1-1; D gene: NA; CDR3 length: 15; V gene: TRBV29-1; clone size: NA
CDR3 protein: CASREGLAVSTDTQYF; CDR3 DNA: TGTGCCAGCAGAGAGGGACTAGCGGTTAGCACAGATACGCAGTATTTT; J gene: TRBJ2-3; D gene: TRBD2; CDR3 length: 16; V gene: TRBV2; clone size: NA
CDR3 protein: CASSLSTSSLEQFF; CDR3 DNA: TGTGCCAGCAGCTTATCCACTAGTTCCCTTGAGCAGTTCTTC; J gene: TRBJ2-1; D gene: NA; CDR3 length: 14; V gene: TRBV7-9; clone size: NA
CDR3 protein: CAWSLLGGLTGELFF; CDR3 DNA: TGTGCCTGGAGTTTATTGGGAGGGCTAACCGGGGAGCTGTTTTTT; J gene: TRBJ2-2; D gene: TRBD2; CDR3 length: 15; V gene: TRBV30; clone size: once
CDR3 protein: CASSSDSGRGETQYF; CDR3 DNA: TGTGCCAGCAGCTCGGACAGCGGGAGAGGGGAGACCCAGTACTTC; J gene: TRBJ2-5; D gene: TRBD2; CDR3 length: 15; V gene: TRBV5-5; clone size: few
CDR3 protein: CASSFFVPGQGNEQYF; CDR3 DNA: TGTGCCAGCAGCTTTTTCGTGCCGGGACAGGGGAACGAGCAGTACTTC; J gene: TRBJ2-7; D gene: TRBD1; CDR3 length: 16; V gene: TRBV11-2; clone size: NA
CDR3 protein: CSVEESQGTEAFF; CDR3 DNA: TGCAGCGTTGAAGAGTCGCAGGGTACTGAAGCTTTCTTT; J gene: TRBJ1-1; D gene: NA; CDR3 length: 13; V gene: TRBV29-1; clone size: NA
CDR3 protein: CASSPAVVSPYEQYF; CDR3 DNA: TGTGCCAGCAGCCCGGCGGTGGTCTCGCCCTACGAGCAGTACTTC; J gene: TRBJ2-7; D gene: NA; CDR3 length: 15; V gene: TRBV5-5; clone size: NA
CDR3 protein: CASSSLAGGSYEQYF; CDR3 DNA: TGTGCCAGCAGTTCCCTAGCGGGAGGCTCCTACGAGCAGTACTTC; J gene: TRBJ2-7; D gene: TRBD2; CDR3 length: 15; V gene: TRBV6-5; clone size: NA
CDR3 protein: CASNPGLAYNEQFF; CDR3 DNA: TGTGCCAGCAACCCGGGACTAGCGTACAATGAGCAGTTCTTC; J gene: TRBJ2-1; D gene: TRBD2; CDR3 length: 14; V gene: TRBV2; clone size: NA
CDR3 protein: CATSDPTSGGETQYF; CDR3 DNA: TGTGCCACCAGTGACCCCACTAGCGGGGGAGAGACCCAGTACTTC; J gene: TRBJ2-5; D gene: TRBD2; CDR3 length: 15; V gene: TRBV24-1; clone size: once
CDR3 protein: CASSFVGANQPQHF; CDR3 DNA: TGTGCCAGCAGTTTCGTAGGGGCCAATCAGCCCCAGCATTTT; J gene: TRBJ1-5; D gene: NA; CDR3 length: 14; V gene: TRBV27; clone size: NA